This T cell receptor beta chain originates from a study of neoadjuvant anti-PD-1 for oral cavity cancer. The protocol was immunoSEQ multiplex PCR, while the TCRdb copy is restricted to in-frame clones and leaves out a portion. The sample has 15,000 to 20,000 clones, 65% to 75% seen once. Remarks on this clone: The antigen remains undetermined.

Patients had newly diagnosed, untreated stage II-IVA oral cavity squamous cell carcinoma. Trimming cost V 0 bases and J 2 bases, with 5 bases left between them. Looked up from germline, CDR1 is MNHNY and CDR2 is SVGAGI (reference sequence). This CDR3 region has 14 residues. Whole-study findings and limits: Higher pretreatment blood Treg/Th17 ratios correlated with higher pretreatment blood and lower post-treatment tumor TCRbeta clonality.

This chain uses TRBV6-6 with TRBJ1-5; no reliable D call. Sample: PBMCs, taken before nivolumab (anti-PD-1) treatment. The TCR originated in a person between 40 and 85 years old with oral cavity squamous cell carcinoma. CDR3: CASSYSGGNQPQHF. In DNA form, the CDR3 reads TGTGCCAGCAGTTACTCCGGGGGCAATCAGCCCCAGCATTTT.